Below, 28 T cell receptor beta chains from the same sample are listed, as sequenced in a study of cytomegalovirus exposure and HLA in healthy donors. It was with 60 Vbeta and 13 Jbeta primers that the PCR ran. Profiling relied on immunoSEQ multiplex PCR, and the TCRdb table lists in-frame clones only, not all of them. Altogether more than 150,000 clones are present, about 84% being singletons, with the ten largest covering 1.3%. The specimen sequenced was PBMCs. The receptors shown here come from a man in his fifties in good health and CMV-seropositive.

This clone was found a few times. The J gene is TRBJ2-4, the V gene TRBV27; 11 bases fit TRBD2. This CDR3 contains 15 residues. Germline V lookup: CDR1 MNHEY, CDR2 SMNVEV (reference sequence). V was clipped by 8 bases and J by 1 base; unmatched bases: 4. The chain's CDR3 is CASGSSGGAKNIQYF. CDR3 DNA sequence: TGTGCCAGCGGTTCTAGCGGGGGGGCCAAAAACATTCAGTACTTC.

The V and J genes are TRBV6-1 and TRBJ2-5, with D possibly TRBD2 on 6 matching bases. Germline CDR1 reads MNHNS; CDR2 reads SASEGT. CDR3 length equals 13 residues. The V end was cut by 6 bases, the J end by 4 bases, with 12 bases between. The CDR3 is CASRPLGGETQYF. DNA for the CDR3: TGTGCCAGCAGGCCCCTCGGGGGAGAGACCCAGTACTTC.

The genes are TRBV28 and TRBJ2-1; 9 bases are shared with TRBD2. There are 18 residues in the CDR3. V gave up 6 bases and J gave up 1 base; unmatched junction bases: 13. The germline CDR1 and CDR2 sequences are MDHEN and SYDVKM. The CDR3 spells CASSPVGGRARSYNEQFF. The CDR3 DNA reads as TGTGCCAGCAGCCCGGTAGGCGGGAGGGCCAGATCCTACAATGAGCAGTTCTTC.

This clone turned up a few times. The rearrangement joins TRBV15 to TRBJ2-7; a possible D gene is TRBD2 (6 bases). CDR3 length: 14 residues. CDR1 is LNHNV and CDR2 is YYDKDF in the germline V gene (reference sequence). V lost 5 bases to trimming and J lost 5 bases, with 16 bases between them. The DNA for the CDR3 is TGTGCCACCAGCGTTGGGGGGTCCAACGACGAGCAGTACTTC. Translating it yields CATSVGGSNDEQYF.

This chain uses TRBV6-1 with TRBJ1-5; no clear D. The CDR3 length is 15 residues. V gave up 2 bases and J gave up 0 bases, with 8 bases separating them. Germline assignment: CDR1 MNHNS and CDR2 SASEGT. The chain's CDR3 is CASSEWEDSNQPQHF. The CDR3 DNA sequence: TGTGCCAGCAGTGAATGGGAGGATAGCAATCAGCCCCAGCATTTT.

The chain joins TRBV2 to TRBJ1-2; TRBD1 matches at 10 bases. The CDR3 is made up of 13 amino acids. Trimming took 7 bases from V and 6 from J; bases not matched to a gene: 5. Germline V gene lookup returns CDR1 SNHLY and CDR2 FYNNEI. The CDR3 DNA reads TGTGCCAGCAAACGGGACAGGGGAGATGGCTACACCTTC. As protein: CASKRDRGDGYTF.

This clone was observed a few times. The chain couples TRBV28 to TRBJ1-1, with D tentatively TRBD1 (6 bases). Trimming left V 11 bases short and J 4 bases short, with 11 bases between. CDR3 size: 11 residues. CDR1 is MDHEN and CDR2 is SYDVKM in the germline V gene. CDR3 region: CAGSRGTEAFF. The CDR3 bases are TGTGCCGGGAGCAGGGGCACTGAAGCTTTCTTT.

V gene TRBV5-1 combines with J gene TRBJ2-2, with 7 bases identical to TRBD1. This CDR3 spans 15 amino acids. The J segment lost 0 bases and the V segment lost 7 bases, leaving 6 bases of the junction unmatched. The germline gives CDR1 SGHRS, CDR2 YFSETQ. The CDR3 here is CASGRDSANTGELFF. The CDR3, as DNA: TGCGCCAGCGGAAGGGACAGCGCGAACACCGGGGAGCTGTTTTTT.

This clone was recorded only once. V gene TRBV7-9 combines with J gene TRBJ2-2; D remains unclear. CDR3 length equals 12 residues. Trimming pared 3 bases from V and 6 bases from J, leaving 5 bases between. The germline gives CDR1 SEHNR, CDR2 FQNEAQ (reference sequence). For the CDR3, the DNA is TGTGCCAGCAGCTTCCCTTCCGGGGAGCTGTTTTTT. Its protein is CASSFPSGELFF. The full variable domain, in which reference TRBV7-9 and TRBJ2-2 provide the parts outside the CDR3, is DTGVSQNPRHKITKRGQNVTFRCDPISEHNRLYWYRQTLGQGPEFLTYFQNEAQLEKSRLLSDRFSAERPKGSFSTLEIQRTEQGDSAMYLCASSFPSGELFFGEGSRLTVL.

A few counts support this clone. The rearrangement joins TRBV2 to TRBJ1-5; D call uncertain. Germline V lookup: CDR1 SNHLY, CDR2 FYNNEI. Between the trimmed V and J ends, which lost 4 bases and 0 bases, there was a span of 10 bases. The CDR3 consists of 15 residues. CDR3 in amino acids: CASSVTTYSNQPQHF. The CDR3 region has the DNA TGTGCCAGCAGTGTGACAACCTATAGCAATCAGCCCCAGCATTTT.

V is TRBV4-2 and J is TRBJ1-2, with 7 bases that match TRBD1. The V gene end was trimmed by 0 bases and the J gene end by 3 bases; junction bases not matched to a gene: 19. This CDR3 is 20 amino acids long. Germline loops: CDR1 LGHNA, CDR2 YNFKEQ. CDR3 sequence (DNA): TGTGCCAGCAGCCAAGAAACGTTTCAACTCCACAGGGGAGAAGACTATGGCTACACCTTC. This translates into CASSQETFQLHRGEDYGYTF.

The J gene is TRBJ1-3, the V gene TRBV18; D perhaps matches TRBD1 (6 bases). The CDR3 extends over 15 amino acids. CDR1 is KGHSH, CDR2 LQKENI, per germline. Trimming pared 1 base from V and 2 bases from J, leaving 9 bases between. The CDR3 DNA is TGTGCCAGCTCACCACGACAGGTCGCTGGAAACACCATATATTTT. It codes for CASSPRQVAGNTIYF.

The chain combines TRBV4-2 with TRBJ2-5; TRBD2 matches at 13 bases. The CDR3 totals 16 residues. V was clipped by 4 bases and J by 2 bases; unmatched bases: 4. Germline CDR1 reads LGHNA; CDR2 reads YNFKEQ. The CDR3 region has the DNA TGTGCCAGCAGCCTGCCGGGACTAGCGGGGCAAGAGACCCAGTACTTC. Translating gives CASSLPGLAGQETQYF.

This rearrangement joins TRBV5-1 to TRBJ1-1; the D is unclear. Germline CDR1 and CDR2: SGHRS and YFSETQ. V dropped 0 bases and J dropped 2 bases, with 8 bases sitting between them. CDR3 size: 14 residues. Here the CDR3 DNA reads TGCGCCAGCAGCTTGGGTGGCCCTAACACTGAAGCTTTCTTT. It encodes CASSLGGPNTEAFF.

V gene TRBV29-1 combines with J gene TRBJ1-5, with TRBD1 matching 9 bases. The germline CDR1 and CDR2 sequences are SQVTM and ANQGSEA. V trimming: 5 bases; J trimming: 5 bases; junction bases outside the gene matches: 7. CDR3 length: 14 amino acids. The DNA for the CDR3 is TGCAGCGTTTTAACAGGGGGCGGGGATCAGCCCCAGCATTTT. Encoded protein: CSVLTGGGDQPQHF.

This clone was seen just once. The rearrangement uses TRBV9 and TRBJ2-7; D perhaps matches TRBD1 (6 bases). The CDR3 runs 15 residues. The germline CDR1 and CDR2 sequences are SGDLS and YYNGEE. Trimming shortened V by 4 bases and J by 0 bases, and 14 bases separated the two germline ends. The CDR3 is CASSPRTASSYEQYF. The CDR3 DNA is TGTGCCAGCAGCCCTCGGACAGCGAGCTCCTACGAGCAGTACTTC.

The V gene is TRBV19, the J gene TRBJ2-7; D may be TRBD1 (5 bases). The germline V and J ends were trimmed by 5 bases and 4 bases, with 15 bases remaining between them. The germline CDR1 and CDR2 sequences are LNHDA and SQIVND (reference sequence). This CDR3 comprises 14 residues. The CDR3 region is CASSSGFELYEQYF. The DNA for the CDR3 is TGTGCCAGTAGTTCAGGGTTTGAACTATACGAGCAGTACTTC.

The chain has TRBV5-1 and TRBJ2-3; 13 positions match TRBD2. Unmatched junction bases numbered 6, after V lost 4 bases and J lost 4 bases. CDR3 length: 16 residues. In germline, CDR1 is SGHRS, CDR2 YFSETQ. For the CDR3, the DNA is TGCGCCAGCAGCGAAAGACTAGCGGGAGGACCAGATACGCAGTATTTT. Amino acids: CASSERLAGGPDTQYF.

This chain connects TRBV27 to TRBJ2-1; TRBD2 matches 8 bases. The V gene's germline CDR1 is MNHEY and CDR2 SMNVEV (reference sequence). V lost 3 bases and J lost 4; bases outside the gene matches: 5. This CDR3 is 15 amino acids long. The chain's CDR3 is CASSLTAGVYNEQFF. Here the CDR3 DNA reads TGTGCCAGCAGTTTGACAGCGGGAGTATACAATGAGCAGTTCTTC.

The CDR3: CASLGSRGGNQPQHF. For the CDR3, the DNA is TGTGCCAGCTTAGGATCTCGGGGAGGCAATCAGCCCCAGCATTTT. The rearrangement joins TRBV18 to TRBJ1-5, with D hard to call. The CDR3 covers 15 residues. CDR1 and CDR2 from the germline V gene are KGHSH and LQKENI. V shed 7 bases and J shed 2 bases, with 15 bases lying between them.

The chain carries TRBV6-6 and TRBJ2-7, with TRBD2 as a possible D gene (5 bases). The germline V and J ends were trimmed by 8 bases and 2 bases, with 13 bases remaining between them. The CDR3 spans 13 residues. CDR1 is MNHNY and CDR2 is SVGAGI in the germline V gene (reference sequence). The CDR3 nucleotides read TGTGCCAGCCTAACGGGATTCCCCTACGAGCAGTACTTC. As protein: CASLTGFPYEQYF.

The CDR3 nucleotides read TGTGCCAGCAGGCCCACAGGGGGCTCCTACAATGAGCAGTTCTTC. This sequence encodes CASRPTGGSYNEQFF. The V call is TRBV28, the J call TRBJ2-1; 8 nucleotides match TRBD1. The CDR3 contains 15 residues. Germline V lookup: CDR1 MDHEN, CDR2 SYDVKM. V shed 6 bases, J shed 0 bases, and the junction held 4 bases outside the gene matches.

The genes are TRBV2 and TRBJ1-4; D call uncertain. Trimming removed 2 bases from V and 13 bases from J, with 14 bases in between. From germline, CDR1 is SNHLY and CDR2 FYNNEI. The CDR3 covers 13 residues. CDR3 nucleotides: TGTGCCAGCAGTGAACGTTTGGGCTTGCGACTGTTTTTT. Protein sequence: CASSERLGLRLFF.

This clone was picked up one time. The CDR3 sequence is CASSQGRTSGRSYEQYF. DNA for the CDR3: TGCGCCAGCAGCCAAGGACGGACTAGCGGGAGATCCTACGAGCAGTACTTC. V is TRBV4-1 and J is TRBJ2-7; the match to TRBD2 covers 13 bases. The J segment lost 1 base and the V segment lost 1 base, leaving 4 bases of the junction unmatched. The CDR3 extends over 17 amino acids. Germline V lookup: CDR1 MGHRA, CDR2 YSYEKL.

CDR3: CASSLTPVTDTQYF. In DNA, the CDR3 is TGTGCCAGCAGCTTAACGCCAGTGACAGATACGCAGTATTTT. The V and J genes are TRBV7-3 and TRBJ2-3; D is ambiguous. Between the trimmed V and J ends, which lost 0 bases and 3 bases, there was a span of 7 bases. The CDR3 totals 14 residues. Germline-derived CDR1 and CDR2 are SGHTA and FQGTGA.

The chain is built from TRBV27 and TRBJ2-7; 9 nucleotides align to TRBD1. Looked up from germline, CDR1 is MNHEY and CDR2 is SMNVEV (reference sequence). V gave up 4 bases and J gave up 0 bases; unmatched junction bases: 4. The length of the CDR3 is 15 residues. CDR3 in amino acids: CASSWGQGTSYEQYF. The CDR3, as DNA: TGTGCCAGCAGTTGGGGACAGGGAACCTCCTACGAGCAGTACTTC.

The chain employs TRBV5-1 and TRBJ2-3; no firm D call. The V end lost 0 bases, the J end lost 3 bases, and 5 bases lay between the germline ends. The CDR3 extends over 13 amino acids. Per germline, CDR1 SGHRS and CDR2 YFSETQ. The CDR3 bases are TGCGCCAGCAGCTTGGAACAGACAGATACGCAGTATTTT. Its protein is CASSLEQTDTQYF.

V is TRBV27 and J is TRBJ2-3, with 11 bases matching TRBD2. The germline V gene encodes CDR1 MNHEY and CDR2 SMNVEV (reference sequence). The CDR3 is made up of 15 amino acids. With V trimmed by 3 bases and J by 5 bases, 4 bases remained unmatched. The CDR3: CASSFGTSGLDTQYF. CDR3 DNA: TGTGCCAGCAGTTTCGGGACTAGCGGCTTAGATACGCAGTATTTT.